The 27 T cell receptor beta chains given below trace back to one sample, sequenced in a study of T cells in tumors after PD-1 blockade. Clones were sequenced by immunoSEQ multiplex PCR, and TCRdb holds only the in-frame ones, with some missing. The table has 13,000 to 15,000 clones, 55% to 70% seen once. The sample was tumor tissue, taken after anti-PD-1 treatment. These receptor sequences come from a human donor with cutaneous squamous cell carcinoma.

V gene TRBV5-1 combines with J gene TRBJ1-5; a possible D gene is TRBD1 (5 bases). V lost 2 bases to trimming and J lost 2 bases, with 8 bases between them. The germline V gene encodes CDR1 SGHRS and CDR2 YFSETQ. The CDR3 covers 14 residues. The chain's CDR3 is CASSFEGGNQPQHF. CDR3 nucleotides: TGCGCCAGCAGCTTTGAAGGGGGCAATCAGCCCCAGCATTTT.

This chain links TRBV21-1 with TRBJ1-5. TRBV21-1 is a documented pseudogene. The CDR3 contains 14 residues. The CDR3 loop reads CASSKVGRAQSQHF. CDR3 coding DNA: TGTGCCAGCAGCAAAGTTGGCCGGGCCCAGTCCCAGCATTTT.

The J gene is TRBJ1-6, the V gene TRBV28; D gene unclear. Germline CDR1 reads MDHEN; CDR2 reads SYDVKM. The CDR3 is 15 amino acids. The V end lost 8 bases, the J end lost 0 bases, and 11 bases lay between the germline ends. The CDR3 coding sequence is TGTGCCAGCCGTACACCGAGCTCCTATAATTCACCCCTCCACTTT. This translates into CASRTPSSYNSPLHF.

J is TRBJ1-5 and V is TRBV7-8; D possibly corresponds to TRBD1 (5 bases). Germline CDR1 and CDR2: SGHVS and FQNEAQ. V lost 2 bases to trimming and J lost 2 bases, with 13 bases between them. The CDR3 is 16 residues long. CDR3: CASSLLNTGGNQPQHF. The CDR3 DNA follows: TGTGCCAGCAGCTTACTCAACACGGGGGGCAATCAGCCCCAGCATTTT.

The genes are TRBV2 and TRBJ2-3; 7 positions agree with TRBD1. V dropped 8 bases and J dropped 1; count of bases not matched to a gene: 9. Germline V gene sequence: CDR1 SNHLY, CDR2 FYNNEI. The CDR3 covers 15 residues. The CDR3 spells CASETRGGGTDTQYF. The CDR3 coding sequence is TGTGCCAGCGAAACGAGAGGGGGCGGCACAGATACGCAGTATTTT.

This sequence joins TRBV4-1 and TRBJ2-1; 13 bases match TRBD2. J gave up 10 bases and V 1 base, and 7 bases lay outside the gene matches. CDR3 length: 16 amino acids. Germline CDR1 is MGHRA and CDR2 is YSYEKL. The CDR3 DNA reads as TGCGCCAGCAGCCAAGTTGGACTAGCGGGAGAACGGGAGCAGTTCTTC. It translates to CASSQVGLAGEREQFF.

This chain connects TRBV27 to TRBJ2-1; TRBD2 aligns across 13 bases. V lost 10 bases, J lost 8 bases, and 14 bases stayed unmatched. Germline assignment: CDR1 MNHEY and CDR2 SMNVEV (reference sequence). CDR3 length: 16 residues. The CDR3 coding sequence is TGTGCCACTCACCCGGGACTAGCGGGATTCGGCTATGAGCAGTTCTTC. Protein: CATHPGLAGFGYEQFF.

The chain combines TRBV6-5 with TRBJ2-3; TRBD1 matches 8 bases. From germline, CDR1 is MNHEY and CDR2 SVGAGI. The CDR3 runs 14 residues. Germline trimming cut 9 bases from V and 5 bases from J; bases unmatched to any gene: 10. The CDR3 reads CASTRTGRGDTQYF. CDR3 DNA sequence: TGTGCCAGTACCCGGACAGGGCGGGGAGATACGCAGTATTTT.

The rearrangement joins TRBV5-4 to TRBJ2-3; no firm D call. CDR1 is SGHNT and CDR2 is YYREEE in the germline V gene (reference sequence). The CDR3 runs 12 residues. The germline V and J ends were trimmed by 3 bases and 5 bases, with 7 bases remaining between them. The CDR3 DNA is TGTGCCAGCAGCTCCACTCTAGATACGCAGTATTTT. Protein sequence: CASSSTLDTQYF.

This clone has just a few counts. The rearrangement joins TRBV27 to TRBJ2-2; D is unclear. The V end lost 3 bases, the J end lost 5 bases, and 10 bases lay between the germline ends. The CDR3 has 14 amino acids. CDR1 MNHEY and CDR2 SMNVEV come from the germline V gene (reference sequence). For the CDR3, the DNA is TGTGCCAGCAGTTTCCGGGTTGGGACCGGGGAGCTGTTTTTT. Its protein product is CASSFRVGTGELFF.

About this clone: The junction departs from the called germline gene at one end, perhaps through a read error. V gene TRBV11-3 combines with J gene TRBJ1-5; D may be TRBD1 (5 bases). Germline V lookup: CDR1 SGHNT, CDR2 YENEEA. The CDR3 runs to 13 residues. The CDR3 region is CASSRGGNQPQHF. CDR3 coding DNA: TGTGCCAGCAGCCGCGGGGGGAATCAACCCCAGCATTTT.

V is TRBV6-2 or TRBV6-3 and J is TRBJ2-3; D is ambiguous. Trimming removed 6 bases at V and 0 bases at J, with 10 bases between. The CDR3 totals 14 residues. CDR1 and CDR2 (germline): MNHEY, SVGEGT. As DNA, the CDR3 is TGTGCCAGCAGCTTACATAGGAGCACAGATACGCAGTATTTT. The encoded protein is CASSLHRSTDTQYF.

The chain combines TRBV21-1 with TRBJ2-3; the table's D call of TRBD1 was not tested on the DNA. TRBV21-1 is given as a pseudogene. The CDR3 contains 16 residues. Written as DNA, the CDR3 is TGTGCCAGCAGACCTATTGTGGGGGCGCGGAGAGATACGCAGTATTTT. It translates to CASRPIVGARRDTQYF.

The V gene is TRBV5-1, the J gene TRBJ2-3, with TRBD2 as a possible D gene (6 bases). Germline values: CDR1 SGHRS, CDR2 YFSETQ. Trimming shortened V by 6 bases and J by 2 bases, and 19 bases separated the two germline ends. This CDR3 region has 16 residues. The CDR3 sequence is CASTAGVAASTDTQYF. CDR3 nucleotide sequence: TGCGCCAGCACCGCCGGGGTAGCGGCCTCCACAGATACGCAGTATTTT.

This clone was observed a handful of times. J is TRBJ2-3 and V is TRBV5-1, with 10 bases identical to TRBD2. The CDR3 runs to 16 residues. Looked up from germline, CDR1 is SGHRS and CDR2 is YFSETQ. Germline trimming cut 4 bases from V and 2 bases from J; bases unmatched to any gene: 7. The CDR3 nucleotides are TGCGCCAGCAGCAGGCAGACTAGCGGGCTCACAGATACGCAGTATTTT. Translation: CASSRQTSGLTDTQYF.

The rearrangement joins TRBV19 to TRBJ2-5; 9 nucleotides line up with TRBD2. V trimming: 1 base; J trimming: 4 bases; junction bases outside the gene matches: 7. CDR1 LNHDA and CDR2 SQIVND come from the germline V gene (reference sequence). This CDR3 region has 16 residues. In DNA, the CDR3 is TGTGCCAGTAGTATAGGTGCGGGGGGGCTAGGAGAGACCCAGTACTTC. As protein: CASSIGAGGLGETQYF.

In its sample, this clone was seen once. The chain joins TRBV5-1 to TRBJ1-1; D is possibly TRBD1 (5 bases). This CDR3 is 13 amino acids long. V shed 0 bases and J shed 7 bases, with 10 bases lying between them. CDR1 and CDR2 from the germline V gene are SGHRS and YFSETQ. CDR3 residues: CASSLDDRYEAFF. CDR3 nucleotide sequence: TGCGCCAGCAGCTTGGATGACAGATATGAAGCTTTCTTT.

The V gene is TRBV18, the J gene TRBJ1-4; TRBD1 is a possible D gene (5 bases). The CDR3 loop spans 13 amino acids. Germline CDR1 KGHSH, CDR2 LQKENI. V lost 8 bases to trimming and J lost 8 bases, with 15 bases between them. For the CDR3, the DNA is TGTGCCAGCACCCCTCAAAAGGGGGAAAAACTGTTTTTT. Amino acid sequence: CASTPQKGEKLFF.

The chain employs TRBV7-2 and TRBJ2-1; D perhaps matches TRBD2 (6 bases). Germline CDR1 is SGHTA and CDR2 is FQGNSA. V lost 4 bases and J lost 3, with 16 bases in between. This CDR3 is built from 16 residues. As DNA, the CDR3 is TGTGCCAGCAGCTATCTCCGACTAGGGGACTACAATGAGCAGTTCTTC. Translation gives CASSYLRLGDYNEQFF.

The CDR3 protein is CASSLSVLSSNEQFF. In DNA, the CDR3 is TGCGCCAGCAGCTTGAGCGTTCTCTCGAGCAATGAGCAGTTCTTC. This rearrangement joins TRBV5-1 to TRBJ2-1; no clear D. Trimming removed 1 base from V and 6 bases from J, with 14 bases in between. The germline gives CDR1 SGHRS, CDR2 YFSETQ. The CDR3 contains 15 residues. The whole variable domain, remainder taken from reference TRBV5-1 and TRBJ2-1, is KAGVTQTPRYLIKTRGQQVTLSCSPISGHRSVSWYQQTPGQGLQFLFEYFSETQRNKGNFPGRFSGRQFSNSRSEMNVSTLELGDSALYLCASSLSVLSSNEQFFGPGTRLTVL.

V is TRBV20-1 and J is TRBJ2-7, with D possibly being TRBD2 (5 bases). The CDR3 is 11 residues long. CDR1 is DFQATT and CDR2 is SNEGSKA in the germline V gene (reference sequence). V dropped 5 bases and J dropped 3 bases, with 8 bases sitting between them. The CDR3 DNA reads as TGCAGTGCTGAGAGGGTCTACGAGCAGTACTTC. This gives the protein CSAERVYEQYF.

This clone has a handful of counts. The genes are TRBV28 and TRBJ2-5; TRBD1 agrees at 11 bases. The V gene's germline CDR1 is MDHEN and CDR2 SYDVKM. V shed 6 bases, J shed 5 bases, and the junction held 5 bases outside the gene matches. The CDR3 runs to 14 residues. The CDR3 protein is CASSGQGAWETQYF. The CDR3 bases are TGTGCCAGCAGCGGACAGGGGGCATGGGAGACCCAGTACTTC.

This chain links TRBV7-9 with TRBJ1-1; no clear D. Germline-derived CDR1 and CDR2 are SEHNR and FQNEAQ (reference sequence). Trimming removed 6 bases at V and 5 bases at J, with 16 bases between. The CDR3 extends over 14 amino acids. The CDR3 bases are TGTGCCAGCAGTCGCCTCCTTCCCCTTACTGAAGCTTTCTTT. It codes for CASSRLLPLTEAFF.

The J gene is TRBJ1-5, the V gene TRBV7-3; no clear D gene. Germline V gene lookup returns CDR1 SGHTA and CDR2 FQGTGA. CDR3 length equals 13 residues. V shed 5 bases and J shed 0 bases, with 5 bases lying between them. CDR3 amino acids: CASSLSSNQPQHF. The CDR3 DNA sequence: TGTGCCAGCAGCCTCAGTAGCAATCAGCCCCAGCATTTT.

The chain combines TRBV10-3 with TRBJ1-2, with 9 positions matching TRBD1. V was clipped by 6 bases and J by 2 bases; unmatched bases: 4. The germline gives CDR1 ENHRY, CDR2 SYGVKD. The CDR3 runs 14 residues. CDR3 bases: TGTGCCATCAGCCGGACAGGGGCGAACTATGGCTACACCTTC. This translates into CAISRTGANYGYTF.

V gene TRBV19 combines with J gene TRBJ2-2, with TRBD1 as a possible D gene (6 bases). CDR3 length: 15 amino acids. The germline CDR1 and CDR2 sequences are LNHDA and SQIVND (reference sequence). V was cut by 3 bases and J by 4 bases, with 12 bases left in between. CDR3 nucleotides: TGTGCCAGTAGTATGTGGCAGGGGAGCACCGGGGAGCTGTTTTTT. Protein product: CASSMWQGSTGELFF.

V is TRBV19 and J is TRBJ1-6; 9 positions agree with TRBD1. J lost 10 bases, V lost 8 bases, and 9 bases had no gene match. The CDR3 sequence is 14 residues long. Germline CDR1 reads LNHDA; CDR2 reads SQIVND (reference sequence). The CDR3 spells CASDRTGVISPLHF. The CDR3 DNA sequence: TGTGCCAGTGACCGGACAGGGGTTATCTCACCCCTCCACTTT.